The rows below give T cell receptor beta chains drawn from one sample of a study of blood T cell repertoires in COVID-19. The data were produced by immunoSEQ multiplex PCR, yet TCRdb's version contains in-frame clones alone and is incomplete. This sample has roughly 200,000 clones, with 82% found just once. Material for sequencing was PBMCs or T cells enriched from blood (not recorded which). The receptors here all came from a middle-aged man who had recovered from COVID-19. CDR3s include the opening cysteine and the closing phenylalanine or tryptophan. Fields, in order: clone size, D gene, V gene, J gene, CDR3 protein, CDR3 DNA. A D gene is named only where the DNA matches it firmly. Clone size is shown for a subset of rows, as once, few, many or a class of expanded clone.

.,.,TRBV18,TRBJ1-4,CASSPPGLINEKLFF,TGTGCCAGCTCACCACCGGGACTGATTAATGAAAAACTGTTTTTT
.,.,TRBV7-3,TRBJ1-1,CASSLGEQPNTEAFF,TGTGCCAGCAGCTTAGGCGAACAGCCGAACACTGAAGCTTTCTTT
once,.,TRBV5-1,TRBJ2-3,CASSALLVRDTQYF,TGCGCCAGCAGCGCACTACTGGTTAGAGATACGCAGTATTTT
.,.,TRBV2,TRBJ2-1,CASSRGGEYYNEQFF,TGTGCCAGCAGCCGAGGGGGGGAGTACTACAATGAGCAGTTCTTC
.,.,TRBV4-3,TRBJ2-1,CASSPELVQGQFF,TGCGCCAGCAGCCCTGAACTAGTTCAAGGGCAGTTCTTC
medium-sized,TRBD1,TRBV5-4,TRBJ2-5,CASSLDRVEETQYF,TGTGCCAGCAGTTTAGACAGGGTGGAGGAGACCCAGTACTTC
.,.,TRBV4-3,TRBJ1-1,CASSPSDRYNTEAFF,TGCGCCAGCAGCCCATCAGACAGGTATAACACTGAAGCTTTCTTT
.,.,TRBV24-1,TRBJ1-1,CATSALPGTEAFF,TGTGCCACCAGTGCCCTCCCCGGCACTGAAGCTTTCTTT
.,TRBD1,TRBV11-2,TRBJ2-1,CASSLGSGGYNEQFF,TGTGCCAGCAGCTTGGGTTCAGGGGGCTACAATGAGCAGTTCTTC
.,.,TRBV5-1,TRBJ2-7,CASSSIGGRGYEQYF,TGCGCCAGCAGCTCAATCGGGGGAAGGGGCTACGAGCAGTACTTC
.,.,TRBV27,TRBJ2-5,CASSFSREGETQYF,TGTGCCAGCAGTTTCTCCAGGGAAGGAGAGACCCAGTACTTC
.,.,TRBV5-1,TRBJ2-6,CASSSLLIAGANVLTF,TGCGCCAGCAGCTCGCTCCTAATAGCTGGGGCCAACGTCCTGACTTTC
.,.,TRBV11-2,TRBJ2-7,CASSLALDYEQYF,TGTGCCAGCAGCTTGGCCCTAGACTACGAGCAGTACTTC
few,.,TRBV19,TRBJ1-6,CASHSRPTGSPLHF,TGTGCCAGCCATTCTCGGCCGACAGGCTCACCCCTCCACTTT
.,.,TRBV24-1,TRBJ2-2,CATREENTGELFF,TGTGCCACCAGAGAGGAGAACACCGGGGAGCTGTTTTTT
.,TRBD1,TRBV5-3,TRBJ1-3,CARSPGTVSGNTIYF,TGTGCCAGAAGCCCCGGGACAGTCTCTGGAAACACCATATATTTT
few,.,TRBV19,TRBJ2-5,CATGRGETQYF,TGTGCCACCGGTCGGGGGGAGACCCAGTACTTC
.,TRBD1,TRBV14,TRBJ1-2,CASSQRQGSYGYTF,TGTGCCAGCAGCCAACGACAGGGGAGCTATGGCTACACCTTC
.,TRBD1,TRBV2,TRBJ1-2,CASSEGTGGNYGYTF,TGTGCCAGCAGTGAAGGGACAGGGGGCAACTATGGCTACACCTTC
.,.,TRBV27,TRBJ1-2,CASSLSGPDSLRDYGYTF,TGTGCCAGCAGTTTATCGGGTCCGGACAGCCTTCGGGACTATGGCTACACCTTC
.,TRBD2,TRBV4-3,TRBJ2-1,CASSQDSASGRAESSYNEQFF,TGCGCCAGCAGCCAAGATTCGGCTAGCGGGAGGGCCGAGAGCTCCTACAATGAGCAGTTCTTC
.,TRBD1,TRBV18,TRBJ2-7,CASSSTGQGYEQYF,TGTGCCAGCTCATCCACGGGACAGGGTTACGAGCAGTACTTC
once,TRBD2,TRBV7-9,TRBJ2-1,CASSLLGTSGRSYNEQFF,TGTGCCAGCAGCTTATTGGGGACTAGCGGGAGGTCCTACAATGAGCAGTTCTTC
.,TRBD1,TRBV18,TRBJ1-1,CASSNRQGTTNTEAFF,TGTGCCAGCTCAAATAGACAGGGGACGACGAACACTGAAGCTTTCTTT
.,.,TRBV19,TRBJ2-7,CASSPVEGLLYEQYF,TGTGCCAGTAGCCCCGTGGAGGGGCTCTTGTACGAGCAGTACTTC
.,TRBD1,TRBV12-3/TRBV12-4,TRBJ1-4,CASRTGSWEKLFF,TGTGCCAGCAGGACAGGGTCCTGGGAAAAACTGTTTTTT
.,.,TRBV11-2,TRBJ2-5,CASSVRQVQETQYF,TGTGCCAGCAGCGTGAGACAGGTTCAAGAGACCCAGTACTTC
.,.,TRBV5-1,TRBJ2-3,CASSPEKSTDTQYF,TGCGCCAGCAGCCCCGAGAAAAGCACAGATACGCAGTATTTT
.,.,TRBV7-2,TRBJ2-4,CASSLTVSVAKNIQYF,TGTGCCAGCAGCTTAACAGTTTCGGTAGCCAAAAACATTCAGTACTTC
few,.,TRBV7-3,TRBJ1-1,CASSALLETDPEAFF,TGTGCCAGCAGCGCTCTTTTGGAGACAGATCCTGAAGCTTTCTTT
few,.,TRBV19,TRBJ1-1,CASGELENTEAFF,TGTGCCAGTGGGGAGTTGGAGAACACTGAAGCTTTCTTT
.,.,TRBV19,TRBJ1-4,CASTGDDEKLFF,TGTGCCAGTACAGGGGATGATGAAAAACTGTTTTTT
.,.,TRBV19,TRBJ1-4,CASRTRQATNEKLFF,TGTGCCAGTAGAACCCGACAGGCAACTAATGAAAAACTGTTTTTT
.,.,TRBV6-2/TRBV6-3,TRBJ2-2,CASSSPGTGELFF,TGTGCCAGCAGTTCGCCAGGGACCGGGGAGCTGTTTTTT
.,.,TRBV12-3/TRBV12-4,TRBJ1-2,CASSVTGNGYTF,TGTGCCAGCAGTGTCACAGGAAATGGCTACACCTTC
.,.,TRBV7-3,TRBJ2-2,CASSPPGGNTGELFF,TGTGCCAGCAGTCCCCCCGGGGGGAACACCGGGGAGCTGTTTTTT
.,TRBD1,TRBV5-1,TRBJ2-1,CASSSTGHEQFF,TGCGCCAGCAGCTCGACAGGGCACGAGCAGTTCTTC
few,TRBD1,TRBV14,TRBJ1-2,CASSQGRTGGDLYGYTF,TGTGCCAGCAGCCAAGGCCGGACAGGGGGCGACCTCTATGGCTACACCTTC
.,TRBD2,TRBV4-3,TRBJ2-2,CASSQLTGGNTGELFF,TGCGCCAGCAGCCAACTGACGGGAGGGAACACCGGGGAGCTGTTTTTT
.,TRBD2,TRBV30,TRBJ2-1,CAWQTSGSDEQFF,TGTGCCTGGCAGACTAGCGGGAGCGATGAGCAGTTCTTC
.,TRBD2,TRBV10-3,TRBJ2-1,CAISLTSGGYNEQFF,TGTGCCATCAGTTTGACTAGCGGGGGTTACAATGAGCAGTTCTTC
.,TRBD1,TRBV5-1,TRBJ2-2,CASSESGQGASGELFF,TGCGCCAGCAGCGAAAGTGGACAGGGGGCAAGCGGGGAGCTGTTTTTT
.,.,TRBV19,TRBJ2-1,CASSIVRSAGRDGNEQFF,TGTGCCAGTAGTATAGTGCGTTCGGCGGGAAGGGATGGGAATGAGCAGTTCTTC
.,TRBD1,TRBV28,TRBJ2-7,CASRQQGVSYEQYF,TGTGCCAGCAGACAACAGGGGGTCTCCTACGAGCAGTACTTC
once,.,TRBV3-1/TRBV3-2,TRBJ2-7,CASSQDPFSYEQYF,TGTGCCAGCAGCCAAGACCCCTTCTCCTACGAGCAGTACTTC